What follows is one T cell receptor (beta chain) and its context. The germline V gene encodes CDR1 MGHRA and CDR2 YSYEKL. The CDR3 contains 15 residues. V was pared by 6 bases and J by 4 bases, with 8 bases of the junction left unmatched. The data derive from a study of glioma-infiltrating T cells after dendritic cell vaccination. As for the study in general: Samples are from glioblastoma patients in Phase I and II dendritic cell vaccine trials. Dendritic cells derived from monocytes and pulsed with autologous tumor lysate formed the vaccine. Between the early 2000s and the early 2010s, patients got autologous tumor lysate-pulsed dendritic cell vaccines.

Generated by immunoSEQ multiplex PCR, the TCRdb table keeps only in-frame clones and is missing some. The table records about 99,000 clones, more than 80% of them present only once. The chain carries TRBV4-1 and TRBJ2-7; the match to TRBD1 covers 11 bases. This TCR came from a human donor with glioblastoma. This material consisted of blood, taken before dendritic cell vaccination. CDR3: CASSPPGQGGYEQYF. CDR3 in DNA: TGCGCCAGCAGTCCCCCGGGACAGGGGGGTTACGAGCAGTACTTC.